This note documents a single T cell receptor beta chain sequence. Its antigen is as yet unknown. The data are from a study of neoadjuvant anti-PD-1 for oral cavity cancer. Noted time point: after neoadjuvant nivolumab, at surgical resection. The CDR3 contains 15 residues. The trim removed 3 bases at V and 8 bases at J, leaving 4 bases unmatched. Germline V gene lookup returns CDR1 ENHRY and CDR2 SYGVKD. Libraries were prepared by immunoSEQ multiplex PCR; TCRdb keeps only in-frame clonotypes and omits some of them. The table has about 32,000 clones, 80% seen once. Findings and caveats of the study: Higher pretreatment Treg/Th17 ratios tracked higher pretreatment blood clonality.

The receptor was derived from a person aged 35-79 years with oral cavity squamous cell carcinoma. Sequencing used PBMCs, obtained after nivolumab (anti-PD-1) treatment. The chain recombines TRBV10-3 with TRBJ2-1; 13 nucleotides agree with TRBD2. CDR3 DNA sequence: TGTGCCATCAGTGAACTAGCGGGGGGGCTGGATGAGCAGTTCTTC. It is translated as CAISELAGGLDEQFF.